Listed below are T cell receptor beta chains from one sample, sequenced in a study of blood T cell repertoires in COVID-19. The method was immunoSEQ multiplex PCR; TCRdb's version includes in-frame clones alone and lacks a portion of them. The sample holds hundreds of thousands of clones; approximately 83% are singletons and the top ten take 2% to 2.5%. Sequencing input: peripheral blood. These receptors were taken from a woman younger than 45 who had recovered from COVID-19. CDR3s include the opening cysteine and the closing phenylalanine or tryptophan.

TRBJ1-4	TRBV30	CALIMWGVTATNEKLFF
TRBJ1-1	TRBV5-1	CASRITGAVDEAFF
TRBJ1-1	TRBV28	CASTHSGQGAPEAFF
TRBJ2-3	TRBV2	CASSVGTGKGTDTQYF
TRBJ2-3	TRBV7-3	CASSARMAGSTDTQYF
TRBJ2-3	TRBV3-1/TRBV3-2	CASSPFSGGADTQYF
TRBJ1-4	TRBV19	CASSMPGLEEKLFF
TRBJ2-5	TRBV7-8	CASSLFNLVREETQYF
TRBJ2-3	TRBV7-2	CASSSKKGEDTQYF
TRBJ1-5	TRBV4-1	CASSQDGVASGQPQHF
TRBJ2-7	TRBV7-8	CSSGRINEQYF
TRBJ2-7	TRBV7-6	CASSLLQGTYEQYF
TRBJ2-7	TRBV7-9	CASSLSPLAGGDYEQYF
TRBJ2-7	TRBV6-5	CASSPAGAVYEQYF